One sample yielded the 32 T cell receptor beta chains listed below, sequenced in a study of somatic mutations in cytotoxic T cells in rheumatoid arthritis. Clones were read by immunoSEQ multiplex PCR, and TCRdb kept only the in-frame ones, dropping some. The sample yields some 25,000 clones, around 80% seen once. The sample taken for sequencing was CD8+ T cells sorted from blood. Receptors were obtained from a middle-aged man in good health.

This sequence joins TRBV2 and TRBJ2-7, with 9 positions matching TRBD2. The CDR3 sequence is 14 residues long. The V gene end was trimmed by 2 bases and the J gene end by 4 bases; junction bases not matched to a gene: 3. Germline V CDR1 and CDR2: SNHLY, FYNNEI. CDR3 residues: CASSEMREGYEQYF. The CDR3 nucleotides read TGTGCCAGCAGTGAAATGCGGGAGGGTTACGAGCAGTACTTC.

The chain couples TRBV11-3 to TRBJ2-1; 8 bases agree with TRBD2. From germline, CDR1 is SGHNT and CDR2 YENEEA. This CDR3 has 16 residues. The ends lost 3 bases at V and 6 bases at J; junction bases unmatched: 10. CDR3 bases: TGTGCCAGCAGCTTCATGACTAGCGAGGGCCCCAATGAGCAGTTCTTC. Protein sequence: CASSFMTSEGPNEQFF. Based on the CDR3 plus reference TRBV11-3 and TRBJ2-1, the full variable domain is EAGVVQSPRYKIIEKKQPVAFWCNPISGHNTLYWYLQNLGQGPELLIRYENEEAVDDSQLPKDRFSAERLKGVDSTLKIQPAELGDSAVYLCASSFMTSEGPNEQFFGPGTRLTVL.

The genes are TRBV4-1 and TRBJ2-3; 13 bases agree with TRBD2. Germline loops: CDR1 MGHRA, CDR2 YSYEKL. This CDR3 contains 17 residues. Trimming removed 4 bases from V and 2 bases from J; junction bases left unmatched: 6. The CDR3 DNA sequence: TGCGCCAGCAGCCTTGGGACTAGCGGGGACTTCACAGATACGCAGTATTTT. Encoded protein: CASSLGTSGDFTDTQYF.

This chain connects TRBV9 to TRBJ1-1; D gene unclear. CDR3 length: 13 amino acids. Looked up from germline, CDR1 is SGDLS and CDR2 is YYNGEE. The V end lost 6 bases, the J end lost 0 bases, and 9 bases lay between the germline ends. CDR3 sequence: CASTQDLNTEAFF. CDR3 DNA: TGTGCCAGCACTCAGGACTTGAACACTGAAGCTTTCTTT.

The chain uses TRBV5-1 and TRBJ1-3, with 7 positions matching TRBD1. CDR1 and CDR2 from the germline V gene are SGHRS and YFSETQ. The CDR3 has 13 residues. Trimming at V came to 5 bases and at J to 6 bases, leaving 5 bases not matched to a gene. The chain's CDR3 is CASRWTGENTIYF. The CDR3 bases are TGCGCCAGCAGATGGACAGGTGAAAACACCATATATTTT.

The V call is TRBV10-3, the J call TRBJ2-7, with 8 bases aligning to TRBD1. The V and J ends lost 7 bases and 2 bases, in that order; junction bases with no gene match: 4. CDR1 is ENHRY, CDR2 SYGVKD, per germline. This CDR3 comprises 13 residues. As DNA, the CDR3 is TGTGCCATCACCGGGACAGGTACCTACGAGCAGTACTTC. Protein product: CAITGTGTYEQYF.

J is TRBJ2-1 and V is TRBV7-9; no reliable D call. CDR3 length equals 15 residues. Trimming pared 5 bases from V and 4 bases from J, leaving 15 bases between. CDR1 and CDR2 from the germline V gene are SEHNR and FQNEAQ (reference sequence). The CDR3 here is CASSNRTAEYNEQFF. CDR3 DNA sequence: TGTGCCAGCAGCAACCGAACGGCAGAGTACAATGAGCAGTTCTTC.

The gene calls are TRBV9 and TRBJ2-1; 7 positions agree with TRBD2. This CDR3 spans 17 amino acids. CDR1 and CDR2 from the germline V gene are SGDLS and YYNGEE. Losses at the gene ends were 3 bases for V and 9 bases for J; bases not matched to a gene: 18. This CDR3 reads CASSAPRWGGATFEQFF. Here the CDR3 DNA reads TGTGCCAGCAGCGCACCCCGATGGGGGGGAGCGACCTTTGAGCAGTTCTTC.

CDR3 sequence (DNA): TGTGCCAGCAGCTTGAACAGGAGGGAGACCCAGTACTTC. This codes for CASSLNRRETQYF. The genes are TRBV5-4 and TRBJ2-5; the D gene could be TRBD1 or TRBD2 (5 bases each). V was trimmed by 1 base and J by 5 bases, leaving 9 bases between them. The CDR3 is 13 residues long. In germline, CDR1 is SGHNT, CDR2 YYREEE (reference sequence).

The V and J genes are TRBV11-1 and TRBJ2-6; possible D gene TRBD2, 6 bases. Germline V CDR1 and CDR2: SGHAT, FQDESV (reference sequence). Trimming shortened V by 5 bases and J by 2 bases, and 19 bases separated the two germline ends. The CDR3 sequence is 18 residues long. This chain's CDR3 is CASSPEGGSRAGANVLTF. DNA for the CDR3: TGTGCCAGCAGCCCAGAGGGAGGTAGTCGAGCTGGGGCCAACGTCCTGACTTTC.

The J gene is TRBJ1-3, the V gene TRBV9, with 11 bases fitting TRBD1. CDR1 and CDR2 (germline): SGDLS, YYNGEE. V dropped 4 bases and J dropped 0; count of bases not matched to a gene: 9. The CDR3 has 18 amino acids. CDR3 loop: CASSWDRGSSGSGNTIYF. Written as DNA, the CDR3 is TGTGCCAGCAGCTGGGACAGGGGGTCGTCAGGCTCTGGAAACACCATATATTTT.

The chain carries TRBV30 and TRBJ1-1; 10 nucleotides align to TRBD1. The V and J ends lost 1 base and 0 bases, in that order; junction bases with no gene match: 2. In germline, CDR1 is GTSNPN, CDR2 SVGIG (reference sequence). The CDR3 is made up of 15 amino acids. This chain's CDR3 is CAWSAGQGMNTEAFF. The CDR3 DNA reads as TGTGCCTGGAGTGCGGGACAGGGGATGAACACTGAAGCTTTCTTT.

The chain uses TRBV7-9 and TRBJ2-5; TRBD1 might be the D (6 bases). Between the trimmed V and J ends, which lost 2 bases and 5 bases, there was a span of 12 bases. CDR1 SEHNR and CDR2 FQNEAQ come from the germline V gene (reference sequence). CDR3 length equals 14 residues. The CDR3 bases are TGTGCCAGCAGCTTAACAGGGCCGGGCGAGACCCAGTACTTC. Its translation is CASSLTGPGETQYF.

This clone has only a few counts. This chain joins TRBV27 and TRBJ1-1, with 9 bases that match TRBD1. The CDR3 is 15 residues long. V shed 3 bases and J 10 bases; nucleotides not matched to a gene: 12. Germline values: CDR1 MNHEY, CDR2 SMNVEV (reference sequence). The CDR3 here is CASSFNAGTGNRAFF. In DNA form, the CDR3 reads TGTGCCAGCAGTTTTAATGCCGGGACAGGGAATCGAGCTTTCTTT.

The CDR3 reads CASSLIRDEQFF. The CDR3 region has the DNA TGTGCCAGCAGCTTAATACGCGATGAGCAGTTCTTC. This sequence joins TRBV7-9 and TRBJ2-1; D unresolved. The CDR3 consists of 12 residues. V was shortened by 2 bases and J by 8 bases, with 7 bases between the two germline ends. Germline V gene data show CDR1 as SEHNR and CDR2 as FQNEAQ (reference sequence).

The chain couples TRBV6-1 to TRBJ1-2, with D perhaps TRBD1 (5 bases). Germline CDR1 reads MNHNS; CDR2 reads SASEGT. V lost 1 base, J lost 4 bases, and 10 bases lay in between. The CDR3 runs to 14 residues. Written as DNA, the CDR3 is TGTGCCAGCAGTGAAGTCGGCAGGGCCTATGGCTACACCTTC. Translated: CASSEVGRAYGYTF.

This clone was detected only once. The V gene is TRBV11-3, the J gene TRBJ2-1, with 10 bases matching TRBD1. V was clipped by 6 bases and J by 6 bases; unmatched bases: 8. CDR3 length equals 15 residues. The germline gives CDR1 SGHNT, CDR2 YENEEA. CDR3 bases: TGTGCCAGCAGGGATAGACAGGGGGCCCCCAATGAGCAGTTCTTC. Its protein is CASRDRQGAPNEQFF.

The CDR3 DNA sequence: TGCGCCAGCAGCCAAGCACAGGGGAGCAATCAGCCCCAGCATTTT. Translated, it gives CASSQAQGSNQPQHF. V and J are TRBV4-1 and TRBJ1-5; the match to TRBD1 covers 7 bases. Germline V gene sequence: CDR1 MGHRA, CDR2 YSYEKL. This CDR3 region has 15 residues. V dropped 1 base and J dropped 1; count of bases not matched to a gene: 1.

J is TRBJ1-1 and V is TRBV7-9, with D possibly being TRBD1 (5 bases). The germline V gene has CDR1 SEHNR and CDR2 FQNEAQ (reference sequence). The CDR3 sequence is 14 residues long. Between the trimmed V and J ends, which lost 1 base and 2 bases, there was a span of 8 bases. In nucleotides, the CDR3 is TGTGCCAGCAGCTTAGGACAGTCCAACACTGAAGCTTTCTTT. It is translated as CASSLGQSNTEAFF.

This chain joins TRBV5-4 and TRBJ2-7, with TRBD1 identical over 8 bases. Per the germline V gene, CDR1 is SGHNT and CDR2 is YYREEE (reference sequence). The CDR3 has 14 residues. V shed 4 bases, J shed 2 bases, and the junction held 5 bases outside the gene matches. CDR3 in DNA: TGTGCCAGCAGCCCCGGGACAGGTGCCTACGAGCAGTACTTC. Translating gives CASSPGTGAYEQYF.

This rearrangement joins TRBV27 to TRBJ2-2, with 12 bases fitting TRBD1. The V and J ends lost 5 bases and 5 bases, in that order; junction bases with no gene match: 9. Per the germline V gene, CDR1 is MNHEY and CDR2 is SMNVEV (reference sequence). The CDR3 has 17 residues. CDR3 coding DNA: TGTGCCAGCAGTACTTACCGGGACAGGGGGCGGACCGGGGAGCTGTTTTTT. This gives the protein CASSTYRDRGRTGELFF.

This clone appeared a few times. The V and J genes are TRBV6-6 and TRBJ1-1; 7 bases map to TRBD1. With V trimmed by 6 bases and J by 8 bases, 6 bases remained unmatched. This CDR3 spans 12 amino acids. CDR1 and CDR2 (germline): MNHNY, SVGAGI (reference sequence). As DNA, the CDR3 is TGTGCCAGCAGGCCAGGGGGTGGGGAAGCTTTCTTT. It specifies CASRPGGGEAFF.

This chain connects TRBV30 to TRBJ2-1, with 7 bases aligning to TRBD1. This CDR3 is built from 15 residues. The J segment lost 4 bases and the V segment lost 6 bases, leaving 12 bases of the junction unmatched. The V gene's germline CDR1 is GTSNPN and CDR2 SVGIG (reference sequence). The CDR3 DNA reads as TGTGCCTGCCTCATCACCGGGACAGCGTACAATGAGCAGTTCTTC. It encodes CACLITGTAYNEQFF.

This clone rates as medium-sized (0.01 to 0.1%). The same CDR3 can be traced to other DNA sequences in this sample. This chain joins TRBV27 and TRBJ1-5; the D gene is possibly TRBD1 (5 bases). V lost 2 bases, J lost 7 bases, and 9 bases lay in between. The CDR3 contains 13 residues. Germline CDR1 is MNHEY and CDR2 is SMNVEV (reference sequence). This chain's CDR3 is CASSLGGGQPQHF. CDR3 sequence (DNA): TGTGCCAGCAGTTTAGGGGGAGGCCAGCCCCAGCATTTT.

V gene TRBV7-9 combines with J gene TRBJ1-2; unclear D gene. V was clipped by 8 bases and J by 4 bases, with 17 bases between them. Germline CDR1 and CDR2: SEHNR and FQNEAQ (reference sequence). The CDR3 has 14 residues. The CDR3 bases are TGTGCCAGCGCGCCGATCGGTGGAGGCTATGGCTACACCTTC. It yields the protein CASAPIGGGYGYTF. The entire variable domain, with the rest obtained from reference TRBV7-9 and TRBJ1-2, is as follows: DTGVSQNPRHKITKRGQNVTFRCDPISEHNRLYWYRQTLGQGPEFLTYFQNEAQLEKSRLLSDRFSAERPKGSFSTLEIQRTEQGDSAMYLCASAPIGGGYGYTFGSGTRLTVV.

The gene calls are TRBV5-8 and TRBJ1-5; a possible D gene is TRBD1 (6 bases). CDR1 is SGHTS and CDR2 is YDEGEE in the germline V gene. CDR3 size: 18 residues. Trimming took off 2 bases at V and 4 bases at J, with 22 bases between the two ends. The CDR3 coding sequence is TGTGCCAGCAGCTTTCCTCGACAGGAGCGGCCGTCGAATCAGCCCCAGCATTTT. It encodes CASSFPRQERPSNQPQHF.

This clone was counted a few times. The CDR3 region has the DNA TGTGCCAGCGCCCGTCAGGGGCCCGGGGAGCTGTTTTTT. Translation gives CASARQGPGELFF. This chain connects TRBV6-1 to TRBJ2-2, with D perhaps TRBD1 (6 bases). Germline V gene sequence: CDR1 MNHNS, CDR2 SASEGT. The CDR3 runs 13 residues. V was clipped by 8 bases and J by 6 bases, with 13 bases between them.

The V gene is TRBV14, the J gene TRBJ2-7; D gene uncertain. The V gene lost 2 bases and the J gene lost 7 bases, with 15 bases spanning the gap. The CDR3 contains 14 residues. Per germline, CDR1 SGHDN and CDR2 FVKESK. Here the CDR3 reads CASSQRATLQEQYF. Written as DNA, the CDR3 is TGTGCCAGCAGCCAACGGGCTACCCTACAAGAGCAGTACTTC.

V usage is TRBV7-8 and J usage is TRBJ2-7; D gene ambiguous. V was clipped by 1 base and J by 5 bases, with 6 bases between them. CDR1 and CDR2 from the germline V gene are SGHVS and FQNEAQ. The CDR3 contains 12 residues. The chain's CDR3 is CASSLGRNEQYF. The CDR3, as DNA: TGTGCCAGCAGCTTAGGTAGAAACGAGCAGTACTTC.

This chain uses TRBV7-9 with TRBJ1-2; tentative D call: TRBD1 (5 bases). CDR3 size: 12 residues. The germline CDR1 and CDR2 sequences are SEHNR and FQNEAQ (reference sequence). Trimming cost V 3 bases and J 8 bases, with 10 bases left between them. Written as DNA, the CDR3 is TGTGCCAGCAGCTTGGGGCCCTACGGCTACACCTTC. Translating gives CASSLGPYGYTF. The full variable domain, rest sourced from reference TRBV7-9 and TRBJ1-2, is DTGVSQNPRHKITKRGQNVTFRCDPISEHNRLYWYRQTLGQGPEFLTYFQNEAQLEKSRLLSDRFSAERPKGSFSTLEIQRTEQGDSAMYLCASSLGPYGYTFGSGTRLTVV.

The gene calls are TRBV5-5 and TRBJ2-7, with 8 bases lining up with TRBD1. Losses at the gene ends were 4 bases for V and 5 bases for J; bases not matched to a gene: 8. The germline V gene encodes CDR1 SGHKS and CDR2 YYEKEE (reference sequence). CDR3 length: 14 amino acids. CDR3 coding DNA: TGTGCCAGCAGCCCCTTCGGACAGGGCGACGAGCAGTACTTC. Translation: CASSPFGQGDEQYF.

V and J are TRBV9 and TRBJ2-7, with D possibly TRBD1 on 7 matching bases. Trimming took off 3 bases at V and 2 bases at J, with 15 bases between the two ends. The CDR3 consists of 15 residues. Germline CDR1 and CDR2: SGDLS and YYNGEE. As DNA, the CDR3 is TGTGCCAGCAGCGCCCAGGGGGGAGTGGCCTACGAGCAGTACTTC. Translating gives CASSAQGGVAYEQYF.